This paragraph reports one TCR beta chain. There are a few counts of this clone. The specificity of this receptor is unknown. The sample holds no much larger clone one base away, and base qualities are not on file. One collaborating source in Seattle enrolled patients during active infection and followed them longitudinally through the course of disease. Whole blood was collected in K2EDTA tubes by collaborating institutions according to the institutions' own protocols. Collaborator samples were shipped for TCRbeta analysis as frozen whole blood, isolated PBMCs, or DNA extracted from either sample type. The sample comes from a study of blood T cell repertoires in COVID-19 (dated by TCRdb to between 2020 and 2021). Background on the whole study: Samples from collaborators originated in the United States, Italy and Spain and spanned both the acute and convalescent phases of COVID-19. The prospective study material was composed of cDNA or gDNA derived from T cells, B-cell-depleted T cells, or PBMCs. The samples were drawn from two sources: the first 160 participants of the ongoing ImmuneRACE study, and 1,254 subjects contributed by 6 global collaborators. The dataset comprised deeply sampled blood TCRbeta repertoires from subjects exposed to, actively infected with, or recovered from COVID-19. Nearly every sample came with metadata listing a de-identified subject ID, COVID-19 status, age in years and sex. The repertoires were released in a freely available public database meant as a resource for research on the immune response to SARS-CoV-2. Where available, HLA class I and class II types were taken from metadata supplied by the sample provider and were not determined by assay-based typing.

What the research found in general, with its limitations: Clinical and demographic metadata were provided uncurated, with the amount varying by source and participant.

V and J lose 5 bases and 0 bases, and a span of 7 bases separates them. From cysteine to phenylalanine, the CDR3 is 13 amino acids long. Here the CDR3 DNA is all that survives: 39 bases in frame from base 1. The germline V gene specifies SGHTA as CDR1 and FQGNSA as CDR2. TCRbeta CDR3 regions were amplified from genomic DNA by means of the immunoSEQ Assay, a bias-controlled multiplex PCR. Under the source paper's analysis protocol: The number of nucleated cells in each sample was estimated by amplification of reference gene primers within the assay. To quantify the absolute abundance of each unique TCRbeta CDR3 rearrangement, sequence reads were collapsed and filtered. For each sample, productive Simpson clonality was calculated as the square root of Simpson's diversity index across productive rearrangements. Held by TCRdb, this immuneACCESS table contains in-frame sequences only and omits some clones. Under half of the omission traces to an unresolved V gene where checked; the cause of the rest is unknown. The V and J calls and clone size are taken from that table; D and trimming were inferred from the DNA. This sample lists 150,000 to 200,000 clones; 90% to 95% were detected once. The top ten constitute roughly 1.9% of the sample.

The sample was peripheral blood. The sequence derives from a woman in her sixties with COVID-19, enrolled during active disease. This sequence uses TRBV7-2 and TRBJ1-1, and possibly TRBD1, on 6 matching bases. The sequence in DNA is TGTGCCAGCAGCCGACAGGTGAACACTGAAGCTTTCTTT. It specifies CASSRQVNTEAFF.